The clone carrying this TCR beta chain has just a few counts. The sample is drawn from a study of blood T cell repertoires in COVID-19. Study overall: Donors in Cohort 3 who had recovered were those with two negative PCRs, healthcare professional clearance, or resolution of their symptoms. T cells, B-cell-depleted T cells, or PBMCs provided the cDNA or gDNA that served as material.

In the authors' workflow: For nucleated cells, counts were estimated from reference gene primer amplification. This table comes from immunoSEQ multiplex PCR, and its TCRdb copy is limited to in-frame clones, with some not included. V and J calls and clone size are as listed in that table; D and trimming were resolved from the DNA. This sample has over 200,000 clones, with about 90% found just once. J lost 2 bases, V lost 0 bases, and 12 bases had no gene match. The CDR3 is 20 amino acids. Germline V CDR1 and CDR2: ENHRY, SYGVKD. Sequencing was carried out using PBMCs or T cells enriched from blood (not recorded which). V is TRBV10-3 and J is TRBJ2-6; 8 bases align to TRBD2. The receptor comes from a woman aged 45-65 years in a cohort exposed to, infected with or recovered from COVID-19 (not recorded which). CDR3 residues: CAISESTGGRRFTGANVLTF. CDR3 DNA sequence: TGTGCCATCAGTGAGTCGACGGGGGGGCGTCGGTTCACTGGGGCCAACGTCCTGACTTTC.